This T cell receptor (beta chain) was obtained from a study of CD8+CD57+ T cells in acquired aplastic anemia. Study overall: Recorded DNA amounts for sorted CD4+ and CD8+ cells had an average of about 3 ug.

Sequencing was done on patients that had shown CD8+CD57+ cell expansion by flow cytometry. Profiles of TCR beta VDJ and CDR3 were generated from a genomic DNA template. TCRdb analysed the reads with MiXCR anew, one entry per CDR3 protein. The sample has 150,000 to 200,000 distinct CDR3 sequences; over 40% are singletons. In the case of this clonotype: Its antigen is still unknown.

Study outcomes and limitations: Researchers report that around 30 CD8+ CDR3 sequences appeared in both patients and controls.

This clonotype was sampled from a human donor with aplastic anemia. What was sequenced was sorted CD4+, CD8+, or CD8+CD57+ T cells (not recorded which) from PBMCs.

The CDR3 loop reads CASSSQGRGDEQYF. DNA of the CDR3: TGTGCCAGTAGTTCTCAGGGTAGAGGTGACGAGCAGTACTTC. The chain couples TRBV19 to TRBJ2-7, with D possibly being TRBD1 (5 bases). Trimming shortened V by 5 bases and J by 5 bases, and 16 bases separated the two germline ends. Germline CDR1 and CDR2: LNHDA and SQIVND (reference sequence). The CDR3 is 14 amino acids.